The clone carrying this T cell receptor (beta chain) was observed at least ten times. Its antigen is unknown. The data derive from a study of CD8 T cells in ankylosing spondylitis. Germline V gives CDR1 SGHRS, CDR2 YFSETQ. The CDR3 is 16 amino acids. Trimming removed 0 bases from V and 4 bases from J, with 13 bases in between. Findings and caveats of the study: Ankylosing spondylitis blood appeared to be characterized by a TCR beta motif of several highly homologous variants.

TCRdb re-called the 5' RACE reads through MiXCR, storing one row per CDR3 protein. The table has about 460,000 distinct CDR3 sequences, less than 6% seen once. V and J are TRBV5-1 and TRBJ2-2; D might be TRBD2 (7 bases). Sequences were obtained from blood, either unsorted or a sorted T cell fraction (not recorded which). This clonotype originated in a male donor with ankylosing spondylitis. The CDR3 nucleotides are TGCGCCAGCAGCTTGGAGGGGGGGAGTGGCACCGGGGAGCTGTTTTTT. It codes for CASSLEGGSGTGELFF.